This T cell receptor (beta chain) was sequenced during a study of graft-versus-host responses after intestinal transplantation. For the study at large: Grafts were multivisceral, liver-intestinal, or isolated intestinal. Anti-thymocyte globulin served as induction for all recipients, who then took tacrolimus and steroids for about three years. Study results and limitations: Recipient marrow showed GvH clones, some seen first in ileum or blood. GvH clone levels peaked in circulation, and this peak was associated with early post-transplant HvG declines.

A note on this clone: Its specificity is unknown.

The data were produced by immunoSEQ multiplex PCR, yet TCRdb's version contains in-frame clones alone and is incomplete. The sample lists over 65,000 clones, roughly 90% occurring once. This CDR3 has 15 amino acids. In germline, CDR1 is SGHTA, CDR2 FQGTGA. The V end lost 2 bases, the J end lost 5 bases, and 13 bases lay between the germline ends. The chain joins TRBV7-3 to TRBJ2-1; D is possibly TRBD1 (6 bases). The origin of this receptor is a human donor who was the organ donor for an intestinal transplant. Material: unstimulated CD8+ T cells sorted from spleen or lymph node cells, obtained before transplant. CDR3 coding DNA: TGTGCCAGCAGCTTAGGTCAGGGGCCCCACAATGAGCAGTTCTTC. This sequence encodes CASSLGQGPHNEQFF.